These 4 T cell receptor beta chains were sequenced from one sample in a study of T cell changes during pregnancy in multiple sclerosis. Data came from immunoSEQ multiplex PCR; TCRdb stores just in-frame clones and leaves some out. The data hold around 63,000 clones, with around 92% observed a single time. The specimen comprised CD8+ T cells from peripheral blood mononuclear cells, sampled in the third trimester of pregnancy. Receptors originate from a female donor in good health, enrolled as a control in a pregnancy study.

The chain joins TRBV27 to TRBJ2-6; 10 bases fit TRBD1. The CDR3 is 15 residues long. Trimming cost V 10 bases and J 2 bases; bases outside gene matches: 5. Germline V gives CDR1 MNHEY, CDR2 SMNVEV (reference sequence). This CDR3 is CATRQGATGANVLTF. CDR3 in DNA: TGTGCCACCCGACAGGGGGCGACTGGGGCCAACGTCCTGACTTTC. Complete variable domain (other parts from reference TRBV27 and TRBJ2-6): EAQVTQNPRYLITVTGKKLTVTCSQNMNHEYMSWYRQDPGLGLRQIYYSMNVEVTDKGDVPEGYKVSRKEKRNFPLILESPSPNQTSLYFCATRQGATGANVLTFGAGSRLTVL.

The chain carries TRBV9 and TRBJ1-6; a weak D match, TRBD1 (5 bases). The CDR3 totals 14 residues. V dropped 6 bases and J dropped 10 bases, with 17 bases sitting between them. Germline V gene sequence: CDR1 SGDLS, CDR2 YYNGEE. The CDR3 protein is CASTGGDPISPLHF. The CDR3 coding sequence is TGTGCCAGCACCGGGGGGGACCCAATATCACCCCTCCACTTT.

This clone came up a few times. This chain links TRBV5-6 with TRBJ1-1; TRBD1 matches at 10 bases. From germline, CDR1 is SGHDT and CDR2 YYEEEE. The CDR3 has 17 residues. The V segment lost 1 base and the J segment 4 bases; nucleotides outside the gene matches: 10. CDR3: CASSLIWTGGSGTEAFF. The DNA for the CDR3 is TGTGCCAGCAGCTTGATCTGGACAGGGGGATCGGGCACTGAAGCTTTCTTT.

The chain couples TRBV30 to TRBJ1-1; 9 nucleotides match TRBD1. Germline CDR1 reads GTSNPN; CDR2 reads SVGIG (reference sequence). J lost 4 bases, V lost 0 bases, and 0 bases had no gene match. CDR3 length: 13 amino acids. CDR3: CAWSVTGGTEAFF. The CDR3 DNA reads as TGTGCCTGGAGTGTGACAGGGGGCACTGAAGCTTTCTTT.